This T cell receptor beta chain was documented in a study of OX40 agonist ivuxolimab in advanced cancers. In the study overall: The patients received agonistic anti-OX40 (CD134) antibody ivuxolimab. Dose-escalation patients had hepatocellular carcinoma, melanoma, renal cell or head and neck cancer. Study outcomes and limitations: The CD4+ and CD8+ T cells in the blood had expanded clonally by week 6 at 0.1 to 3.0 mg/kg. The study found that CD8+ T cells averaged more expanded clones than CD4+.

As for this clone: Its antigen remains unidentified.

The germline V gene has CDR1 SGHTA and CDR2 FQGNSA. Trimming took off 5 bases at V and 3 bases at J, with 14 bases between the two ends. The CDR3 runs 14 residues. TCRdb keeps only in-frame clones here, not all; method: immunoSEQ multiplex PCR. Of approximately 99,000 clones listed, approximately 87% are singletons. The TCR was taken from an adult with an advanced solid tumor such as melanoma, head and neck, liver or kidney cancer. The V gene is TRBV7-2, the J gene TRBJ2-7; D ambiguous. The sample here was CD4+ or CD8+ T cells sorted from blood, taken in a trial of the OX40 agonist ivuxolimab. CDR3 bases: TGTGCCAGCAGCCACCTTTCCTCCCACTACGAGCAGTACTTC. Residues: CASSHLSSHYEQYF.